What follows are 23 T cell receptor beta chains derived from one specimen sequenced in a study of shared clonotypes between healthy human individuals (dated by TCRdb to 2019 to 2021). Library creation used the immunoSEQ multiplex PCR assay. Imported from immuneACCESS, the table was reduced by TCRdb to in-frame sequences with V and J called. These copies leave out some clones; in studies compared against another copy, an unresolved V gene accounts for under half, and the cause of the remainder is not known. Present in this sample are 2 million to 2.5 million clones, approximately 95% of which were seen just once. Approximately 0.4% of the sample is held by the ten biggest clonotypes. Sequencing was carried out using naive CD4+ T cells from PBMCs. According to the study, the label for this sample's cell subset or site signals: CD45RA+ positively selected. Every receptor here comes from a man younger than 35 in good health. Some clones in this sample may be carry-over from other donors' samples.

The chain joins TRBV30 to TRBJ1-4, with TRBD1 matching 7 bases. V gave up 5 bases and J gave up 2 bases; unmatched junction bases: 5. CDR1 and CDR2 (germline): GTSNPN, SVGIG (reference sequence). This CDR3 has 14 residues. CDR3 DNA sequence: TGTGCCTGGGAGTACAGGGGTACTAATGAAAAACTGTTTTTT. This translates into CAWEYRGTNEKLFF.

This clone was counted a few times. This specimen includes other DNA sequences encoding the same CDR3. The rearrangement links TRBV30 to TRBJ1-1; the D gene is possibly TRBD1 (5 bases). V was trimmed by 0 bases and J by 5 bases, leaving 7 bases between them. Germline assignment: CDR1 GTSNPN and CDR2 SVGIG (reference sequence). The CDR3 covers 12 residues. CDR3 region: CAWSVGGTEAFF. The CDR3 DNA reads as TGTGCCTGGAGTGTCGGGGGGACTGAAGCTTTCTTT.

V gene TRBV7-8 combines with J gene TRBJ2-7, with 15 nucleotides matching TRBD2. This CDR3 is 16 amino acids long. Trimming removed 5 bases from V and 6 bases from J; junction bases left unmatched: 8. Germline V gives CDR1 SGHVS, CDR2 FQNEAQ. The CDR3 here is CASSAEGTSGRSEQYF. DNA of the CDR3: TGTGCCAGCAGCGCAGAAGGGACTAGCGGGAGGAGCGAGCAGTACTTC.

The rearrangement links TRBV28 to TRBJ2-1, with a possible D match to TRBD1 (6 bases). Trimming took off 6 bases at V and 6 bases at J, with 18 bases between the two ends. This CDR3 has 15 residues. Germline CDR1 is MDHEN and CDR2 is SYDVKM. The CDR3 spells CASSLTFRGRNEQFF. The CDR3 DNA follows: TGTGCCAGCAGCTTAACCTTCAGGGGCCGCAATGAGCAGTTCTTC.

The chain links TRBV7-2 to TRBJ2-3; D might be TRBD2 (6 bases). The CDR3 spans 17 residues. With 7 bases removed from V and 7 bases from J, the gap between germline ends came to 27 bases. Germline V CDR1 and CDR2: SGHTA, FQGNSA. The CDR3 DNA sequence: TGTGCCAGCACCTTGGGGGGTAGTAGCGACACGGGGAATACGCAGTATTTT. Translated: CASTLGGSSDTGNTQYF.

A word on this clone: The same CDR3 is also encoded by other DNA sequences in this sample. J is TRBJ1-1 and V is TRBV29-1; D remains unclear. Trimming took 3 bases from V and 0 from J, leaving 5 bases between them. The germline gives CDR1 SQVTM, CDR2 ANQGSEA. This CDR3 has 12 residues. The CDR3 nucleotides are TGCAGCGTTGATCAGTTGAACACTGAAGCTTTCTTT. Residues: CSVDQLNTEAFF.

The rearrangement joins TRBV9 to TRBJ2-2; 13 bases line up with TRBD2. J lost 5 bases, V lost 4 bases, and 11 bases had no gene match. The CDR3 runs 18 residues. Germline values: CDR1 SGDLS, CDR2 YYNGEE. The CDR3 here is CASSPIGTSGIRTGELFF. CDR3 DNA: TGTGCCAGCAGCCCCATTGGGACTAGCGGGATAAGAACCGGGGAGCTGTTTTTT.

The chain combines TRBV5-6 with TRBJ1-5; unclear D gene. In germline, CDR1 is SGHDT, CDR2 YYEEEE. The CDR3 is 16 amino acids. Trimming took 8 bases from V and 0 from J, leaving 18 bases between them. CDR3 residues: CASALRGEYSNQPQHF. CDR3 coding DNA: TGTGCCAGTGCCTTGCGAGGAGAATATAGCAATCAGCCCCAGCATTTT.

The rearrangement joins TRBV5-6 to TRBJ2-6, with a possible D match to TRBD1 (5 bases). V lost 3 bases, J lost 0 bases, and 16 bases lay in between. Germline V CDR1 and CDR2: SGHDT, YYEEEE. The CDR3 runs 18 residues. CDR3 coding DNA: TGTGCCAGCAGCTCTAGAATAGGGGCCAGCTCTGGGGCCAACGTCCTGACTTTC. Translating it yields CASSSRIGASSGANVLTF.

The CDR3 sequence: CASSSSKRGNQPQHF. CDR3 DNA sequence: TGTGCCAGCAGTTCCTCTAAAAGGGGCAATCAGCCCCAGCATTTT. The chain has TRBV28 and TRBJ1-5; D not certain. The V end was cut by 4 bases, the J end by 2 bases, with 12 bases between. Germline V gene sequence: CDR1 MDHEN, CDR2 SYDVKM. The CDR3 totals 15 residues.

The chain joins TRBV5-1 to TRBJ2-5; 9 positions match TRBD2. V shed 3 bases, J shed 1 base, and the junction held 7 bases outside the gene matches. Germline V gene data show CDR1 as SGHRS and CDR2 as YFSETQ. The length of the CDR3 is 16 residues. In DNA form, the CDR3 reads TGCGCCAGCAGCTCCCGACTAGCGGAACTCCAAGAGACCCAGTACTTC. It translates to CASSSRLAELQETQYF.

The rearrangement joins TRBV28 to TRBJ2-3, with unresolved D. Germline V lookup: CDR1 MDHEN, CDR2 SYDVKM. The CDR3 is made up of 16 amino acids. Deletions cut 6 bases from V and 2 bases from J, with 18 bases between. This CDR3 is CASRRWATIPTDTQYF. Written as DNA, the CDR3 is TGTGCCAGCAGAAGGTGGGCCACCATTCCCACAGATACGCAGTATTTT.

This chain uses TRBV28 with TRBJ1-5, with 9 bases identical to TRBD1. The CDR3 runs 16 residues. The V segment lost 5 bases and the J segment 6 bases; nucleotides outside the gene matches: 11. Germline V CDR1 and CDR2: MDHEN, SYDVKM. The CDR3 is CASSILDRGAGQPQHF. In nucleotides, the CDR3 is TGTGCCAGCAGTATTCTAGACAGGGGGGCAGGTCAGCCCCAGCATTTT. The entire variable domain, with the rest obtained from reference TRBV28 and TRBJ1-5, is as follows: DVKVTQSSRYLVKRTGEKVFLECVQDMDHENMFWYRQDPGLGLRLIYFSYDVKMKEKGDIPEGYSVSREKKERFSLILESASTNQTSMYLCASSILDRGAGQPQHFGDGTRLSIL.

The V and J genes are TRBV19 and TRBJ2-7; D is possibly TRBD1 (5 bases). Germline assignment: CDR1 LNHDA and CDR2 SQIVND (reference sequence). With 2 bases removed from V and 4 bases from J, the gap between germline ends came to 18 bases. This CDR3 comprises 16 residues. DNA for the CDR3: TGTGCCAGTAGTATAAGGGGCAGCGCAGACCTTTACGAGCAGTACTTC. Translated: CASSIRGSADLYEQYF.

The rearrangement links TRBV7-8 to TRBJ1-4; D is unclear. V lost 5 bases and J lost 11, with 18 bases in between. Germline V gives CDR1 SGHVS, CDR2 FQNEAQ. The CDR3 is 14 residues long. CDR3 bases: TGTGCCAGCAGCCTAACTGAGGCTCATCACAAACTGTTTTTT. As protein: CASSLTEAHHKLFF. Together with reference TRBV7-8 and TRBJ1-4, the CDR3 gives the full variable domain: GAGVSQSPRYKVAKRGQDVALRCDPISGHVSLFWYQQALGQGPEFLTYFQNEAQLDKSGLPSDRFFAERPEGSVSTLKIQRTQQEDSAVYLCASSLTEAHHKLFFGSGTQLSVL.

The J gene is TRBJ2-3, the V gene TRBV11-3; D unclear. V was pared by 5 bases and J by 2 bases, with 5 bases between. The CDR3 has 12 residues. The germline V gene has CDR1 SGHNT and CDR2 YENEEA. CDR3 nucleotides: TGTGCCAGCAGCCCCCCCACAGATACGCAGTATTTT. Translated, it gives CASSPPTDTQYF.

The CDR3: CASSWTSGRSYNEQFF. In DNA, the CDR3 is TGTGCCAGCAGCTGGACGAGTGGTCGGTCCTACAATGAGCAGTTCTTC. J is TRBJ2-1 and V is TRBV7-9; no clear D gene. This CDR3 is 16 amino acids long. The V end lost 4 bases, the J end lost 1 base, and 14 bases lay between the germline ends. Germline V gives CDR1 SEHNR, CDR2 FQNEAQ (reference sequence).

The rearrangement joins TRBV4-1 to TRBJ2-3, with 8 bases matching TRBD2. This CDR3 is 16 amino acids long. Unmatched junction bases numbered 12, after V lost 4 bases and J lost 6 bases. The germline V gene encodes CDR1 MGHRA and CDR2 YSYEKL. The chain's CDR3 is CASSPDGGERGDTQYF. The CDR3 DNA sequence: TGCGCCAGCAGCCCCGACGGGGGGGAGAGGGGTGATACGCAGTATTTT.

The J gene is TRBJ2-6, the V gene TRBV5-6, with 7 bases that match TRBD1. Germline loops: CDR1 SGHDT, CDR2 YYEEEE. The V and J ends lost 4 bases and 3 bases, in that order; junction bases with no gene match: 4. The CDR3 has 15 amino acids. The CDR3 sequence is CASSGRGLGANVLTF. DNA for the CDR3: TGTGCCAGCAGCGGTAGGGGGCTTGGGGCCAACGTCCTGACTTTC.

The chain couples TRBV7-9 to TRBJ2-6; D is undetermined. V was cut by 2 bases and J by 6 bases, with 5 bases left in between. This CDR3 comprises 13 residues. Germline-derived CDR1 and CDR2 are SEHNR and FQNEAQ (reference sequence). The CDR3 reads CASSLWEANVLTF. In nucleotides, the CDR3 is TGTGCCAGCAGCTTATGGGAGGCCAACGTCCTGACTTTC.

Comment on this clone: Other DNA sequences within the sample encode an identical CDR3. The CDR3 DNA reads as TGCAGTGCGAAAGGAGAGACCCAGTACTTC. Its translation is CSAKGETQYF. The V call is TRBV20-1, the J call TRBJ2-5; D gene unclear. This CDR3 is built from 10 residues. Trimming took 6 bases from V and 4 from J, leaving 6 bases between them. The germline V gene has CDR1 DFQATT and CDR2 SNEGSKA (reference sequence).

The chain couples TRBV5-5 to TRBJ2-1, with D uncertain. V lost 3 bases, J lost 2 bases, and 6 bases lay in between. Germline V gene sequence: CDR1 SGHKS, CDR2 YYEKEE (reference sequence). The CDR3 sequence is 13 residues long. Here the CDR3 DNA reads TGTGCCAGCAGCTCGACAACCTACAATGAGCAGTTCTTC. This translates into CASSSTTYNEQFF.

CDR3 nucleotide sequence: TGTGCCAGCAGCTCGGGGGGTCCCTACGAGCAGTACTTC. Protein product: CASSSGGPYEQYF. This chain links TRBV5-4 with TRBJ2-7, with 7 positions matching TRBD2. V trimming: 3 bases; J trimming: 2 bases; junction bases outside the gene matches: 2. From germline, CDR1 is SGHNT and CDR2 YYREEE (reference sequence). This CDR3 has 13 amino acids.